The 9 T cell receptor beta chains below were found in one sample sequenced in a study of memory CD4+ T cells and cytomegalovirus serostatus. Sequencing was performed with immunoSEQ multiplex PCR; in TCRdb, only in-frame clones are kept and a portion is missing. Among tens of thousands of clones listed, just under 80% were seen once. The sort gate was single viable CD3+CD4+CD8-CD45RO+ cells for memory CD4+ T cells. The sample consisted of memory CD4+ T cells from blood. The receptors were gathered from an adult in good health and CMV-seronegative.

The chain combines TRBV20-1 with TRBJ1-2; D is uncertain. V was trimmed by 1 base and J by 8 bases, leaving 8 bases between them. Germline CDR1 reads DFQATT; CDR2 reads SNEGSKA (reference sequence). The CDR3 covers 11 residues. The CDR3: CSARVGGGYTF. The CDR3 DNA reads as TGCAGTGCTAGAGTCGGCGGGGGCTACACCTTC.

The gene calls are TRBV6-1 and TRBJ2-7, with D perhaps being TRBD1 or TRBD2 (6 bases each). Germline CDR1 MNHNS, CDR2 SASEGT. The CDR3 is 15 amino acids. The V gene lost 2 bases and the J gene lost 6 bases, with 17 bases spanning the gap. CDR3 in DNA: TGTGCCAGCAGTGAATTCCGGGGGCGGATTACCGAGCAGTACTTC. As protein: CASSEFRGRITEQYF.

This clone was observed a handful of times. This chain joins TRBV7-2 and TRBJ2-2; the match to TRBD1 covers 7 bases. CDR1 and CDR2 from the germline V gene are SGHTA and FQGNSA. Unmatched junction bases numbered 5, after V lost 6 bases and J lost 7 bases. The CDR3 runs to 13 residues. CDR3 in amino acids: CASSNPGGGELFF. DNA of the CDR3: TGTGCCAGCAGTAACCCAGGGGGCGGGGAGCTGTTTTTT.

This clone was recorded a few times. This chain connects TRBV28 to TRBJ1-2, with D unclear. V lost 7 bases, J lost 3 bases, and 18 bases lay in between. Germline-derived CDR1 and CDR2 are MDHEN and SYDVKM. This CDR3 has 15 residues. CDR3 residues: CASMRVQPGYYGYTF. DNA of the CDR3: TGTGCCAGCATGAGGGTACAGCCAGGATACTATGGCTACACCTTC.

The chain uses TRBV5-4 and TRBJ1-1; D ambiguous. The V end lost 7 bases, the J end lost 4 bases, and 14 bases lay between the germline ends. The germline V gene encodes CDR1 SGHNT and CDR2 YYREEE (reference sequence). CDR3 size: 13 residues. CDR3: CASHVIGSTEAFF. The CDR3 coding sequence is TGTGCCAGCCATGTCATCGGGAGCACTGAAGCTTTCTTT.

The chain couples TRBV2 to TRBJ2-7, with 7 nucleotides matching TRBD1. The CDR3 totals 13 residues. CDR1 is SNHLY, CDR2 FYNNEI, per germline. CDR3 in amino acids: CVTSTGQFYEQYF. As DNA, the CDR3 is TGTGTCACCTCGACGGGACAGTTTTACGAGCAGTACTTC.

This chain links TRBV7-9 with TRBJ2-2; unclear D gene. Germline V lookup: CDR1 SEHNR, CDR2 FQNEAQ (reference sequence). Trimming removed 2 bases from V and 5 bases from J, with 3 bases in between. The CDR3 is 12 amino acids. The CDR3 loop reads CASSLSTGELFF. In DNA, the CDR3 is TGTGCCAGCAGCTTAAGTACCGGGGAGCTGTTTTTT.

The chain joins TRBV6-6 to TRBJ2-2; weak D call: TRBD1 (6 bases). Germline-derived CDR1 and CDR2 are MNHNY and SVGAGI (reference sequence). V lost 6 bases and J 5 bases, leaving 10 bases between the germline ends. This CDR3 has 13 amino acids. The CDR3 DNA follows: TGTGCCAGCAGACCCAGGGGAACCGGGGAGCTGTTTTTT. This codes for CASRPRGTGELFF.

The chain joins TRBV7-2 to TRBJ1-2; D call uncertain. Germline loops: CDR1 SGHTA, CDR2 FQGNSA. The V gene lost 5 bases and the J gene lost 2 bases, with 15 bases spanning the gap. This CDR3 is 15 amino acids long. The CDR3 region has the DNA TGTGCCAGCAGCCCCACTGGGTATAGAAACTATGGCTACACCTTC. The encoded protein is CASSPTGYRNYGYTF.